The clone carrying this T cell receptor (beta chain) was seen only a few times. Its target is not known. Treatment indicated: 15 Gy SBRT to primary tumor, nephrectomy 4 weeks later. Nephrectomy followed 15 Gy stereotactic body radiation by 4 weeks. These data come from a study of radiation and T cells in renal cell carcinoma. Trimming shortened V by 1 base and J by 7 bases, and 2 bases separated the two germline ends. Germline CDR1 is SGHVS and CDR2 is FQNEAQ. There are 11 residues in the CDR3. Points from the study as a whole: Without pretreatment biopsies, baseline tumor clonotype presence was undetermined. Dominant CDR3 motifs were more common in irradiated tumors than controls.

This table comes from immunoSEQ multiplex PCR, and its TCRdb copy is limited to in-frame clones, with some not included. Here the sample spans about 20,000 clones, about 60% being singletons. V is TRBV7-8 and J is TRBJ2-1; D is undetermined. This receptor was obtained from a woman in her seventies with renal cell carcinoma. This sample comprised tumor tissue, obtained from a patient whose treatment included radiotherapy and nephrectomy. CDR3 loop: CASSLGNEQFF. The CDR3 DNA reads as TGTGCCAGCAGCTTAGGGAATGAGCAGTTCTTC.